The 27 T cell receptor beta chains in this list originate from one sample, sequenced in a study of read filtering for tumor transcriptome and immune sequencing. Molecular barcoded adaptors covering alpha/delta and beta/gamma chains were used on roughly 400 ng RNA. TCRdb reprocessed the reads with MiXCR, giving one entry per CDR3 protein. There are about 35,000 distinct CDR3 sequences in the sample; 13% to 15% occur only once, and around 7% lies in the top ten. Sequencing used a population of CD138-negative cells sorted from bone marrow. The receptor set was obtained from a donor over 35 with multiple myeloma.

In this sample, this clonotype turned up many times. This sequence joins TRBV3-1 and TRBJ1-1, with D maybe TRBD1 (5 bases). Germline V gene lookup returns CDR1 LGHDT and CDR2 YNNKEL (reference sequence). The V end was cut by 4 bases, the J end by 5 bases, with 11 bases between. The CDR3 is made up of 13 amino acids. Written as DNA, the CDR3 is TGTGCCAGCAGCCCGAAGGGGAGGACTGAAGCTTTCTTT. Protein: CASSPKGRTEAFF.

Details on this clonotype: This clone may be a read error of a much larger clone one base away. This sequence joins TRBV6-5 and TRBJ1-1, with 7 bases that match TRBD1. Germline V gene lookup returns CDR1 MNHEY and CDR2 SVGAGI. The CDR3 covers 14 residues. The CDR3 is CASSRQGGETEASF. DNA of the CDR3: TGTGCCAGCAGTCGACAGGGAGGAGAGACTGAAGCTTCCTTT.

This clonotype was seen many times. The chain links TRBV3-1 to TRBJ1-2, with TRBD1 matching over 8 bases. Losses at the gene ends were 4 bases for V and 8 bases for J; bases not matched to a gene: 12. The CDR3 extends over 15 amino acids. CDR1 and CDR2 from the germline V gene are LGHDT and YNNKEL (reference sequence). The CDR3: CASSRGEGQGGGYTF. The CDR3, as DNA: TGTGCCAGCAGCCGCGGTGAAGGACAGGGAGGGGGCTACACCTTC.

A remark on this clonotype: Just one base apart from a much larger clone, this may be a read error. The genes are TRBV28 and TRBJ2-1; 10 nucleotides align to TRBD2. The CDR3 loop spans 16 amino acids. From germline, CDR1 is MDHEN and CDR2 SYDVKM. Unmatched junction bases numbered 9, after V lost 5 bases and J lost 5 bases. This CDR3 reads CASSPVASGSHNEQFF. Here the CDR3 DNA reads TGTGCCAGCAGTCCCGTCGCTAGCGGGAGCCACAATGAGCAGTTCTTC. The full variable domain, with the rest looked up from reference TRBV28 and TRBJ2-1, is DVKVTQSSRYLVKRTGEKVFLECVQDMDHENMFWYRQDPGLGLRLIYFSYDVKMKEKGDIPEGYSVSREKKERFSLILESASTNQTSMYLCASSPVASGSHNEQFFGPGTRLTVL.

The chain is built from TRBV6-1 and TRBJ1-5; a weak D match, TRBD1 (5 bases). The CDR3 is 16 amino acids. The V end was cut by 8 bases, the J end by 0 bases, with 17 bases between. CDR1 is MNHNS, CDR2 SASEGT, per germline. For the CDR3, the DNA is TGTGCCAGCCGTGGGTCGGGACTTTATAGCAATCAGCCCCAGCATTTT. Translating gives CASRGSGLYSNQPQHF.

This clonotype was recorded at least ten times. The rearrangement joins TRBV18 to TRBJ1-1, with a weak D call TRBD1 (5 bases). Germline V lookup: CDR1 KGHSH, CDR2 LQKENI. Trimming removed 5 bases from V and 1 base from J, with 11 bases in between. The CDR3 is made up of 14 amino acids. The CDR3 loop is CASSTSGANTEAFF. The DNA of the CDR3 is TGTGCCAGCTCAACGAGCGGGGCGAACACTGAAGCTTTCTTT.

At least ten counts were recorded for this clonotype. This chain uses TRBV5-4 with TRBJ2-3; D remains unclear. Between the trimmed V and J ends, which lost 2 bases and 2 bases, there was a span of 3 bases. CDR3 length equals 12 residues. Germline values: CDR1 SGHNT, CDR2 YYREEE (reference sequence). The CDR3 loop is CASSFNTDTQYF. The CDR3 DNA sequence: TGTGCCAGCAGCTTCAACACAGATACGCAGTATTTT.

This clonotype was seen a few times. The chain couples TRBV28 to TRBJ2-3; D call uncertain. The DNA end favors TRBJ1-5, so the J call may be wrong. The length of the CDR3 is 18 residues. Germline loops: CDR1 MDHEN, CDR2 SYDVKM. The CDR3 nucleotides read TGTGCCAGCAGCGAATGGGAGGTTCAACCCCGCCGCACAGATACGCAGCATTTT. Its protein is CASSEWEVQPRRTDTQHF.

A few counts support this clonotype. One junction end disagrees with the germline gene, perhaps due to a read error. The chain has TRBV19 and TRBJ1-5; unclear D gene. In germline, CDR1 is LNHDA, CDR2 SQIVND (reference sequence). The CDR3 is made up of 15 amino acids. Here the CDR3 DNA reads TGTGCCGGTAGTATCGGGGTTAATAGCAATCAGCCCCAGCATTTT. It codes for CAGSIGVNSNQPQHF.

This clonotype showed up many times. This chain joins TRBV24-1 and TRBJ2-5; 8 nucleotides agree with TRBD1. The germline V gene has CDR1 KGHDR and CDR2 SFDVKD. The trim removed 1 base at V and 5 bases at J, leaving 8 bases unmatched. The CDR3 runs to 16 residues. CDR3 sequence: CATSDFQTGEAETQYF. CDR3 in DNA: TGTGCCACCAGTGATTTTCAGACAGGGGAAGCCGAGACCCAGTACTTC.

This clonotype has just a few counts. Its ends do not fully match the called genes, so a read error is possible. The chain couples TRBV5-4 to TRBJ2-3, with D perhaps TRBD1 (6 bases). Per the germline V gene, CDR1 is SGHNT and CDR2 is YYREEE (reference sequence). The CDR3 is 15 residues long. Here the CDR3 reads CASGLVQGSTDTQYF. CDR3 nucleotide sequence: TGTGCCAGCGGCTTGGTACAGGGTTCCACAGATACGCAGTATTTT.

This clonotype showed up many times. The rearrangement links TRBV3-1 to TRBJ2-1; D is undetermined. Germline V gene lookup returns CDR1 LGHDT and CDR2 YNNKEL (reference sequence). There are 17 residues in the CDR3. V gave up 0 bases and J gave up 0 bases, with 12 bases separating them. As DNA, the CDR3 is TGTGCCAGCAGCCAAGATATTTTCACAGACTCCTACAATGAGCAGTTCTTC. It translates to CASSQDIFTDSYNEQFF.

The chain couples TRBV20-1 to TRBJ2-5, with TRBD1 matching over 8 bases. Germline loops: CDR1 DFQATT, CDR2 SNEGSKA (reference sequence). The CDR3 loop spans 14 amino acids. J was trimmed by 4 bases and V by 4 bases; bases with no gene match: 8. The CDR3 here is CSAIDRGRVETQYF. The CDR3 region has the DNA TGCAGTGCTATTGACAGGGGAAGGGTAGAGACCCAGTACTTC.

The table lists this clonotype with many counts. The chain has TRBV6-1 and TRBJ2-3, with D maybe TRBD1 (6 bases). This CDR3 has 14 amino acids. The germline V and J ends were trimmed by 5 bases and 2 bases, with 11 bases remaining between them. The germline V gene encodes CDR1 MNHNS and CDR2 SASEGT. The CDR3 sequence is CASSLTGYTDTQYF. The CDR3 region has the DNA TGTGCCAGCAGTTTGACAGGATACACAGATACGCAGTATTTT.

This clonotype was recorded at least ten times. The chain has TRBV9 and TRBJ2-3; D ambiguous. This CDR3 comprises 15 residues. V was clipped by 3 bases and J by 11 bases, with 22 bases between them. The germline V gene encodes CDR1 SGDLS and CDR2 YYNGEE. CDR3 region: CASSESAFSIVKQYF. In DNA, the CDR3 is TGTGCCAGCAGCGAGAGCGCGTTTTCGATCGTTAAGCAGTATTTT. The full variable domain, its missing parts supplied by reference TRBV9 and TRBJ2-3, is DSGVTQTPKHLITATGQRVTLRCSPRSGDLSVYWYQQSLDQGLQFLIQYYNGEERAKGNILERFSAQQFPDLHSELNLSSLELGDSALYFCASSESAFSIVKQYFGPGTRLTVL.

The rearrangement links TRBV7-3 to TRBJ2-1; no firm D call. The germline gives CDR1 SGHTA, CDR2 FQGTGA. The CDR3 spans 15 residues. Deletions cut 5 bases from V and 0 bases from J, with 11 bases between. The CDR3 region has the DNA TGTGCCAGCAGCCCCCGGGCGGACTCCTACAATGAGCAGTTCTTC. Translation: CASSPRADSYNEQFF.

This clonotype has a count of ten or more. V and J are TRBV25-1 and TRBJ1-1, with 10 positions matching TRBD1. This CDR3 region has 16 residues. Trimming took 2 bases from V and 6 from J; bases not matched to a gene: 9. Germline assignment: CDR1 MGHDK and CDR2 SYGVNS. Written as DNA, the CDR3 is TGTGCCAGCAGTGAAGGTGGGGGACAGGGGATATCTGAAGCTTTCTTT. Amino acids: CASSEGGGQGISEAFF.

In this sample, this clonotype turned up many times. Mismatch with germline at one junction end may stem from a read error. This chain uses TRBV11-3 with TRBJ1-1, with a weak D call TRBD1 (5 bases). The germline gives CDR1 SGHNT, CDR2 YENEEA. The length of the CDR3 is 12 residues. The CDR3: CASSLSGATSIF. Written as DNA, the CDR3 is TGTGCCAGCAGCTTGTCCGGGGCGACTTCGATATTT.

There are a few counts of this clonotype. A single base separates this from a much larger clone, so it may be a read error. The gene calls are TRBV6-2 or TRBV6-3 and TRBJ1-5; D uncertain. V lost 8 bases, J lost 0 bases, and 8 bases lay in between. CDR1 and CDR2 from the germline V gene are MNHEY and SVGEGT. This CDR3 is built from 13 residues. The CDR3 DNA sequence: TGTGCCAGCCGCAGCAATAGCAATCAGCCCCAGCATTTT. Protein sequence: CASRSNSNQPQHF.

This clonotype was seen only a few times. This may stem from a read error, because a much larger clone lies one nucleotide away. The genes are TRBV15 and TRBJ2-7; D not resolved. Germline CDR1 and CDR2: LNHNV and YYDKDF (reference sequence). The CDR3 contains 14 residues. The CDR3 sequence is CATGRPPALNEQYF. Written as DNA, the CDR3 is TGTGCCACCGGCAGACCCCCAGCCTTGAACGAGCAGTACTTC.

At least ten counts were recorded for this clonotype. One end of the junction does not line up with germline, which may come from a read error. This chain links TRBV12-3 or TRBV12-4 with TRBJ1-2; D is possibly TRBD1 (6 bases). This CDR3 contains 14 residues. As DNA, the CDR3 is TGTGCCAGCAGTTGGTTGACAGGAAACTATGGCCACACCTTC. Translation gives CASSWLTGNYGHTF.

The sample holds a few counts of this clonotype. Its ends do not fully match the called genes, so a read error is possible. This chain joins TRBV7-2 and TRBJ2-3, with TRBD2 identical over 11 bases. The CDR3 has 15 residues. Per the germline V gene, CDR1 is SGHTA and CDR2 is FQGNSA. The CDR3 DNA reads as TGTGCCAGCAGCTTAGCCCTAGCGGGAGGATCTCCCTTCCATTTT. It yields the protein CASSLALAGGSPFHF.

This clonotype has a count of ten or more. The chain couples TRBV7-6 to TRBJ1-5; D possibly corresponds to TRBD1 (6 bases). The CDR3 spans 14 residues. Trimming removed 1 base from V and 5 bases from J, with 9 bases in between. In germline, CDR1 is SGHVS, CDR2 FNYEAQ. The CDR3 coding sequence is TGTGCCAGCAGCTTAGGGGGGGGCGATCAGCCCCAGCATTTT. Translation gives CASSLGGGDQPQHF.

J is TRBJ1-5 and V is TRBV29-1, with D unresolved. This CDR3 is 15 amino acids long. V was shortened by 6 bases and J by 6 bases, with 21 bases between the two germline ends. Germline V CDR1 and CDR2: SQVTM, ANQGSEA. CDR3 DNA: TGCAGCGTCAAGATATCCGCCGGATGGGGTCAGCCCCAGCATTTT. This encodes CSVKISAGWGQPQHF.

This clonotype appeared many times. This rearrangement joins TRBV2 to TRBJ2-2; D gene ambiguous. The germline V and J ends were trimmed by 5 bases and 4 bases, with 11 bases remaining between them. Germline V gene lookup returns CDR1 SNHLY and CDR2 FYNNEI. This CDR3 region has 14 residues. CDR3 DNA sequence: TGTGCCAGCAGTTGGCAGAGGAGCACCGGGGAGCTGTTTTTT. Translating it yields CASSWQRSTGELFF.

There are many counts of this clonotype. The chain's CDR3 is CASKDWIYNEQFF. CDR3 coding DNA: TGTGCCAGCAAGGACTGGATATACAATGAGCAGTTCTTC. The chain has TRBV3-1 and TRBJ2-1; perhaps TRBD2 as D (5 bases). Germline lookup yields CDR1 LGHDT and CDR2 YNNKEL (reference sequence). The CDR3 has 13 residues. V was clipped by 7 bases and J by 4 bases, with 11 bases between them.

This clonotype was observed a handful of times. An end of the junction does not agree with germline; a read error may underlie this. The chain recombines TRBV28 with TRBJ1-2; D is possibly TRBD1 (5 bases). This CDR3 has 14 amino acids. The germline CDR1 and CDR2 sequences are MDHEN and SYDVKM. The DNA for the CDR3 is TGTGCCAGCCGCTTGACGGGGCCGGAGAACGGCTACGCCTTC. Protein: CASRLTGPENGYAF.